The following is a T cell receptor (beta chain) sequence with its context. Its antigen remains unknown. The sample originates from a study of T cell responses to AZD1222 COVID-19 vaccine. This CDR3 comprises 14 residues. Germline V gives CDR1 MNHEY, CDR2 SMNVEV (reference sequence). V lost 9 bases, J lost 0 bases, and 3 bases stayed unmatched. Study conclusions and caveats: Of spike-specific TCRs, nearly half reportedly target regions left unmutated in variants.

Method: immunoSEQ multiplex PCR; TCRdb's copy keeps in-frame clones and lacks some. The profile shows more than 140,000 clones, about 91% of them singletons. This TCR came from an adult in good health. Sequenced here: peripheral blood, sampled on day 0 of MenACWY control vaccination. The chain joins TRBV27 to TRBJ2-2, with 8 bases lining up with TRBD2. The CDR3 loop is CASRLATNTGELFF. The CDR3 bases are TGTGCCAGTAGACTAGCGACGAACACCGGGGAGCTGTTTTTT.